The 21 T cell receptor beta chains in this list originate from one sample, sequenced in a study of blood T cell repertoires in COVID-19 (dated by TCRdb to 2020 to 2021). Library preparation was by the immunoSEQ multiplex PCR assay. TCRdb obtained this table from immuneACCESS and retained in-frame rearrangements with V and J assigned. These tables miss some clones; where compared with another copy, unresolved V genes account for less than half of the shortfall, and the remainder is unexplained. In this sample the table shows over 250,000 clones, about 89% of which occur a single time. Together, the top ten hold approximately 2% of the sample. Sequenced sample: peripheral blood. Source of these receptors: a man between 45 and 60 years old with acute or convalescent COVID-19.

The V call is TRBV6-2 or TRBV6-3, the J call TRBJ1-5, with D hard to call. The germline V gene encodes CDR1 MNHEY and CDR2 SVGEGT. This CDR3 has 12 residues. V was trimmed by 6 bases and J by 8 bases, leaving 11 bases between them. The CDR3 sequence is CASSHPEEPQHF. The CDR3, as DNA: TGTGCCAGCAGCCACCCGGAGGAGCCCCAGCATTTT.

The count of this clone is one. Other DNA sequences within the sample encode an identical CDR3. The chain joins TRBV15 to TRBJ2-7; D is unresolved. The CDR3 consists of 14 residues. Trimming left V 0 bases short and J 0 bases short, with 6 bases between. Germline CDR1 reads LNHNV; CDR2 reads YYDKDF (reference sequence). The CDR3 region is CATSRDRSSYEQYF. CDR3 sequence (DNA): TGTGCCACCAGCAGAGATCGTAGCTCCTACGAGCAGTACTTC. Full variable domain (rest looked up from reference TRBV15 and TRBJ2-7): DAMVIQNPRYQVTQFGKPVTLSCSQTLNHNVMYWYQQKSSQAPKLLFHYYDKDFNNEADTPDNFQSRRPNTSFCFLDIRSPGLGDTAMYLCATSRDRSSYEQYFGPGTRLTVT.

The V call is TRBV10-3, the J call TRBJ2-7; 7 bases line up with TRBD1. CDR1 and CDR2 from the germline V gene are ENHRY and SYGVKD. The CDR3 extends over 12 amino acids. Trimming at V came to 10 bases and at J to 2 bases, leaving 5 bases not matched to a gene. The CDR3 loop is CATWTGTYEQYF. CDR3 nucleotide sequence: TGTGCCACTTGGACAGGCACCTACGAGCAGTACTTC.

This chain uses TRBV18 with TRBJ1-2; no clear D. Germline V gene data show CDR1 as KGHSH and CDR2 as LQKENI. CDR3 length: 15 residues. V was cut by 3 bases and J by 6 bases, with 17 bases left in between. The CDR3 bases are TGTGCCAGCTCACCTCTTGGTCTCTCTCCGGATGGCTACACCTTC. It translates to CASSPLGLSPDGYTF.

V usage is TRBV7-9 and J usage is TRBJ2-2; the D is unclear. V was clipped by 7 bases and J by 2 bases, with 8 bases between them. CDR3 length: 13 amino acids. Per the germline V gene, CDR1 is SEHNR and CDR2 is FQNEAQ (reference sequence). In DNA, the CDR3 is TGTGCCAGCACCTTCAAAAACACCGGGGAGCTGTTTTTT. Amino acid sequence: CASTFKNTGELFF.

This clone was found many times. V gene TRBV14 combines with J gene TRBJ2-1; possible D gene TRBD2, 5 bases. Trimming stripped 0 bases from V and 3 bases from J, with 15 bases between. This CDR3 is built from 17 residues. Germline V gene data show CDR1 as SGHDN and CDR2 as FVKESK. The CDR3 DNA reads as TGTGCCAGCAGCCAAGATGATGCGGGTTTTTTCTACAATGAGCAGTTCTTC. It codes for CASSQDDAGFFYNEQFF.

The CDR3, as DNA: TGTGCCAGCATGCGCGGGGTTGCTGAGGACGAGCAGTACTTC. This sequence encodes CASMRGVAEDEQYF. This chain uses TRBV28 with TRBJ2-7; perhaps TRBD2 as D (6 bases). CDR1 and CDR2 (germline): MDHEN, SYDVKM. Trimming left V 7 bases short and J 5 bases short, with 18 bases between. The CDR3 runs 14 residues.

The rearrangement uses TRBV5-1 and TRBJ2-1, with 9 positions matching TRBD2. Per germline, CDR1 SGHRS and CDR2 YFSETQ. V dropped 0 bases and J dropped 7; count of bases not matched to a gene: 5. There are 15 residues in the CDR3. The CDR3 nucleotides are TGCGCCAGCAGCTTGGGTGCTAGCGGGGTAAATGAGCAGTTCTTC. Encoded protein: CASSLGASGVNEQFF.

The rearrangement links TRBV10-3 to TRBJ2-2, with a weak D call TRBD1 (6 bases). V was clipped by 6 bases and J by 5 bases, with 16 bases between them. The germline V gene has CDR1 ENHRY and CDR2 SYGVKD. This CDR3 has 15 residues. DNA of the CDR3: TGTGCCATCAGGCACACCCGGGACACAACCGGGGAGCTGTTTTTT. This sequence encodes CAIRHTRDTTGELFF.

The chain combines TRBV3-1 (or the pseudogene TRBV3-2) with TRBJ2-7, with D possibly matching TRBD2 (6 bases). Germline CDR1 LGHDT, CDR2 YNNKEL (reference sequence). CDR3 size: 12 residues. Trimming shortened V by 6 bases and J by 5 bases, and 11 bases separated the two germline ends. CDR3 sequence: CASRAGPDEQYF. CDR3 DNA sequence: TGTGCCAGCAGGGCGGGGCCCGACGAGCAGTACTTC.

This clone has a handful of counts. V usage is TRBV10-1 and J usage is TRBJ2-7, with a possible D match to TRBD1 (6 bases). The V gene lost 5 bases and the J gene lost 5 bases, with 13 bases spanning the gap. The germline V gene encodes CDR1 WNHNN and CDR2 SYGVQD (reference sequence). CDR3 length equals 13 residues. This chain's CDR3 is CASSPRGFDEQYF. The CDR3 DNA sequence: TGCGCCAGCAGTCCTAGGGGGTTCGACGAGCAGTACTTC.

The chain couples TRBV9 to TRBJ1-4; possible D gene TRBD1, 6 bases. Germline V CDR1 and CDR2: SGDLS, YYNGEE. The CDR3 consists of 16 residues. Trimming took off 4 bases at V and 0 bases at J, with 13 bases between the two ends. The CDR3 is CASSKRGSATNEKLFF. In DNA form, the CDR3 reads TGTGCCAGCAGCAAAAGGGGGTCGGCAACTAATGAAAAACTGTTTTTT.

The CDR3 loop reads CASSYGPTGNTDTQYF. The CDR3 DNA reads TGTGCCAGCAGTTACGGACCGACGGGGAACACAGATACGCAGTATTTT. This sequence joins TRBV6-5 and TRBJ2-3, with a tentative D call TRBD2 (5 bases). The germline gives CDR1 MNHEY, CDR2 SVGAGI. The CDR3 runs to 16 residues. Trimming stripped 2 bases from V and 2 bases from J, with 14 bases between.

This chain uses TRBV5-1 with TRBJ1-1; D might be TRBD1 (6 bases). Per the germline V gene, CDR1 is SGHRS and CDR2 is YFSETQ. The CDR3 runs 13 residues. Between the trimmed V and J ends, which lost 7 bases and 1 base, there was a span of 11 bases. Written as DNA, the CDR3 is TGCGCCAGCTGGGGGCTGCGGAACACTGAAGCTTTCTTT. Residues: CASWGLRNTEAFF.

V and J are TRBV15 and TRBJ1-2, with TRBD1 matching over 8 bases. J gave up 3 bases and V 3 bases, and 9 bases lay outside the gene matches. The CDR3 totals 16 residues. CDR1 is LNHNV and CDR2 is YYDKDF in the germline V gene (reference sequence). CDR3 in amino acids: CATSSLGRGLDYGYTF. The DNA for the CDR3 is TGTGCCACCAGCAGCTTGGGCAGGGGGCTGGACTATGGCTACACCTTC.

The V and J genes are TRBV7-9 and TRBJ2-2, with D possibly TRBD1 on 6 matching bases. Germline V CDR1 and CDR2: SEHNR, FQNEAQ (reference sequence). V lost 5 bases and J lost 5, with 15 bases in between. The CDR3 is made up of 15 amino acids. The CDR3 loop is CASSLGLRGTGELFF. The CDR3 coding sequence is TGTGCCAGCAGCCTCGGACTTAGGGGGACCGGGGAGCTGTTTTTT. Full variable domain (missing parts from reference TRBV7-9 and TRBJ2-2): DTGVSQNPRHKITKRGQNVTFRCDPISEHNRLYWYRQTLGQGPEFLTYFQNEAQLEKSRLLSDRFSAERPKGSFSTLEIQRTEQGDSAMYLCASSLGLRGTGELFFGEGSRLTVL.

The CDR3, as DNA: TGTGCCAGCAGCTACGAAGGGACAGCCTCCCCTAATGAGCAGTTCTTC. Translation gives CASSYEGTASPNEQFF. The V and J genes are TRBV7-3 and TRBJ2-1; 7 nucleotides align to TRBD1. V gave up 4 bases and J gave up 7 bases; unmatched junction bases: 13. The CDR3 has 16 residues. CDR1 and CDR2 from the germline V gene are SGHTA and FQGTGA.

The chain has TRBV5-4 and TRBJ2-3, with D perhaps matching TRBD1 (7 bases). CDR1 SGHNT and CDR2 YYREEE come from the germline V gene (reference sequence). Trimming took off 0 bases at V and 5 bases at J, with 13 bases between the two ends. This CDR3 has 15 amino acids. CDR3: CASSLDQGGIDTQYF. CDR3 DNA sequence: TGTGCCAGCAGCTTGGATCAGGGGGGAATAGATACGCAGTATTTT.

The gene calls are TRBV3-1 (or the pseudogene TRBV3-2) and TRBJ2-7; 9 nucleotides match TRBD2. Germline V gene lookup returns CDR1 LGHDT and CDR2 YNNKEL (reference sequence). With V trimmed by 5 bases and J by 5 bases, 13 bases remained unmatched. CDR3 length: 16 amino acids. This chain's CDR3 is CASSFSISGGYNEQYF. CDR3 sequence (DNA): TGTGCCAGCAGCTTCTCCATTAGCGGGGGATACAACGAGCAGTACTTC.

V is TRBV7-9 and J is TRBJ2-1; D is perhaps TRBD1 (6 bases). This CDR3 is built from 14 residues. Trimming cost V 8 bases and J 10 bases, with 21 bases left between them. Germline V gene sequence: CDR1 SEHNR, CDR2 FQNEAQ (reference sequence). The CDR3 nucleotides are TGTGCCAGCTGCCTGGCAGGGGTGATGGAAGAGCAGTTCTTC. This gives the protein CASCLAGVMEEQFF.

The V call is TRBV5-1, the J call TRBJ1-1; tentative D call: TRBD1 (5 bases). The CDR3 totals 14 residues. Trimming left V 8 bases short and J 3 bases short, with 17 bases between. The germline gives CDR1 SGHRS, CDR2 YFSETQ. The DNA for the CDR3 is TGCGCCAGTAGAATATGGGGCATGGACACTGAAGCTTTCTTT. This gives the protein CASRIWGMDTEAFF.